Included here is one TCR beta chain sequence, with context. This specimen comes from a study of blood T cell repertoires in COVID-19. Repertoires were generated with immunoSEQ multiplex PCR, while TCRdb's copy carries only in-frame clones and drops some. The sample contains approximately 270,000 clones, approximately 90% of which appear only once. This CDR3 has 13 amino acids. V dropped 4 bases and J dropped 4 bases, with 8 bases sitting between them. Germline V gene data show CDR1 as LGHDT and CDR2 as YNNKEL (reference sequence). V usage is TRBV3-1 (or the pseudogene TRBV3-2) and J usage is TRBJ2-1; a possible D gene is TRBD1 (6 bases). The receptor's source is a woman aged 25-40 years with acute COVID-19. The sequencing input was PBMCs or T cells enriched from blood (not recorded which). In DNA, the CDR3 is TGTGCCAGCAGCCGCGGACAGTACAATGAGCAGTTCTTC. This gives the protein CASSRGQYNEQFF.